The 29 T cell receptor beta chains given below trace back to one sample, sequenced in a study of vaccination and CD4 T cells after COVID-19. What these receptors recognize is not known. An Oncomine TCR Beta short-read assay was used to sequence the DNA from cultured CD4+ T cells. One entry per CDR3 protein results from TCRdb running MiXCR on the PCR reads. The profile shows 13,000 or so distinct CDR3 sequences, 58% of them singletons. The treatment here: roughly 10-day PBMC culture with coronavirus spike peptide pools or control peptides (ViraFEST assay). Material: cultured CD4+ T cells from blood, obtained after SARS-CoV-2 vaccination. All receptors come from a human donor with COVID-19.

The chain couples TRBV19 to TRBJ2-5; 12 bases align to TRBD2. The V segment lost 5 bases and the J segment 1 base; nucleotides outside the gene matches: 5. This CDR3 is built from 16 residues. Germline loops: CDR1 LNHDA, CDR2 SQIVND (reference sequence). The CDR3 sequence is CASSLTSGGPQETQYF. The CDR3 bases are TGTGCCAGTAGTTTGACTAGCGGGGGACCCCAAGAGACCCAGTACTTC.

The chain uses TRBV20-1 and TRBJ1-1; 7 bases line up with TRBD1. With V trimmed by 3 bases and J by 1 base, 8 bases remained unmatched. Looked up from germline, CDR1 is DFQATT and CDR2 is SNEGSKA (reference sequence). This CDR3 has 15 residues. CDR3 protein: CSARARGGKNTEAFF. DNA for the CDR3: TGCAGTGCTAGGGCCAGGGGGGGAAAGAACACTGAAGCTTTCTTT.

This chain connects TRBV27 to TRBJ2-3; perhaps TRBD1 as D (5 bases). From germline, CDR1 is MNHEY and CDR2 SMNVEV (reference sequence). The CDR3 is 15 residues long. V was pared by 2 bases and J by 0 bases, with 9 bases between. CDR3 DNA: TGTGCCAGCAGTTTAAGGGGAACTAGCACAGATACGCAGTATTTT. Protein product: CASSLRGTSTDTQYF.

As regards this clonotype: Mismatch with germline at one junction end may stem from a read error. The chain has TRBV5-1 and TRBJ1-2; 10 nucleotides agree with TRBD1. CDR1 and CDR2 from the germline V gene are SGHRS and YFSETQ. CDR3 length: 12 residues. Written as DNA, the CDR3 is TGCGCCAGCAGCCTAGGACAGGGGGGCTTAGCCTTC. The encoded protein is CASSLGQGGLAF.

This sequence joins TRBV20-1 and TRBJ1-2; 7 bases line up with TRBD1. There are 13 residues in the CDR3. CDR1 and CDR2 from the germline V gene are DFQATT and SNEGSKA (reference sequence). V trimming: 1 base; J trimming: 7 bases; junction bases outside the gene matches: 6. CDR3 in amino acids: CSARGDRSAGYTF. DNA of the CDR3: TGCAGTGCTAGAGGGGACAGAAGCGCTGGCTACACCTTC.

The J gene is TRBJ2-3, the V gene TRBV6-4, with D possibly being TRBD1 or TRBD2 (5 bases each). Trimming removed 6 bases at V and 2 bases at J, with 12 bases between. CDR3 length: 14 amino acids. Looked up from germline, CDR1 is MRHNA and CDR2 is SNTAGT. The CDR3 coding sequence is TGTGCCAGCAGCCTGGGGGATCTCACAGATACGCAGTATTTT. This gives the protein CASSLGDLTDTQYF.

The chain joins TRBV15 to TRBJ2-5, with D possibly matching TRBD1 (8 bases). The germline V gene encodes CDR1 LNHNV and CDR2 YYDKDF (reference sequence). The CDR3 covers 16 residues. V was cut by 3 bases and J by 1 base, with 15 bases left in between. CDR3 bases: TGTGCCACCAGCAGGGGGGGGACAGGTGGCCAAGAGACCCAGTACTTC. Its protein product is CATSRGGTGGQETQYF.

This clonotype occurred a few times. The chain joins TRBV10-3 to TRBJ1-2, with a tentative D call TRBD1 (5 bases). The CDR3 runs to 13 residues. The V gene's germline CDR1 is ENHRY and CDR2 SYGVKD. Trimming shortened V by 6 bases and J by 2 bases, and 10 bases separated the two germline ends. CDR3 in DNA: TGTGCCATCAGCCCAGGGCCCAACTATGGCTACACCTTC. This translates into CAISPGPNYGYTF.

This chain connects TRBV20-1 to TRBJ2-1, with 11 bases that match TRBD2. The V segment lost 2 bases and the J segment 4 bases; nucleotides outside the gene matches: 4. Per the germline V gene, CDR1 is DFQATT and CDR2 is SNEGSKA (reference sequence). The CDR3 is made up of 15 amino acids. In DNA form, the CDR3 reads TGCAGTGCTAGACCTAGCGGGGGGCCATACAATGAGCAGTTCTTC. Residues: CSARPSGGPYNEQFF.

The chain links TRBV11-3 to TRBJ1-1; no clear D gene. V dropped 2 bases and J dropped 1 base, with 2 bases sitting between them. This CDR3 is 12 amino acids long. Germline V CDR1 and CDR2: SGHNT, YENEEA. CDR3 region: CASSLQNTEAFF. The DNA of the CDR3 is TGTGCCAGCAGCTTACAGAACACTGAAGCTTTCTTT.

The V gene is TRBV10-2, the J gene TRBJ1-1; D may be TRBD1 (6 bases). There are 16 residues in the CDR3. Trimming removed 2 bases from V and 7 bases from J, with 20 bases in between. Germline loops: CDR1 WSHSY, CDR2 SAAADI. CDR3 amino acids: CASSERPRGARGEAFF. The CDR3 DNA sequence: TGCGCCAGCAGTGAGCGACCAAGGGGGGCGCGAGGTGAAGCTTTCTTT.

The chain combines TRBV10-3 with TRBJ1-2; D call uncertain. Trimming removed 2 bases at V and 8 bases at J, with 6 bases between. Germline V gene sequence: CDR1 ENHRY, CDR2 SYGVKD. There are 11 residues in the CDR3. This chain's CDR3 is CAISEARGYTF. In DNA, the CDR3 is TGTGCCATCAGTGAGGCGAGGGGCTACACCTTC.

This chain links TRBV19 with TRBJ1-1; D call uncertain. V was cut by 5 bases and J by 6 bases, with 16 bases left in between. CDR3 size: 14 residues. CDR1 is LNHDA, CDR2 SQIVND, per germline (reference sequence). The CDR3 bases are TGTGCCAGTAGTCTTGGGCTGACGAGCGCTGAAGCTTTCTTT. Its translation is CASSLGLTSAEAFF.

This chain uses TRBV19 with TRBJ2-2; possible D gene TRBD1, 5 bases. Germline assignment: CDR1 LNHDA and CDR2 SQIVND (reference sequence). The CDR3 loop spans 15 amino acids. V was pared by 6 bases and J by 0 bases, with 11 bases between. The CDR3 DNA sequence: TGTGCCAGTAGGCCAGGGTCCCCGAACACCGGGGAGCTGTTTTTT. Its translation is CASRPGSPNTGELFF.

In DNA form, the CDR3 reads TGCGCCAGCAGTAAAGCGGACGGGTCGGGCTACGAGCAGTACTTC. Amino acid sequence: CASSKADGSGYEQYF. J is TRBJ2-7 and V is TRBV10-1; TRBD2 is a possible D gene (5 bases). V was trimmed by 5 bases and J by 3 bases, leaving 17 bases between them. There are 15 residues in the CDR3. Germline V gives CDR1 WNHNN, CDR2 SYGVQD (reference sequence).

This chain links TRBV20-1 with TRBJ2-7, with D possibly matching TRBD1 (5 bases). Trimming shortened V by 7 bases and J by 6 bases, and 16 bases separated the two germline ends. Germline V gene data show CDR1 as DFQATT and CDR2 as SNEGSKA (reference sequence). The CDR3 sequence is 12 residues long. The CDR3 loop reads CSVPIQGGEQYF. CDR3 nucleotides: TGCAGTGTCCCGATTCAGGGCGGCGAGCAGTACTTC.

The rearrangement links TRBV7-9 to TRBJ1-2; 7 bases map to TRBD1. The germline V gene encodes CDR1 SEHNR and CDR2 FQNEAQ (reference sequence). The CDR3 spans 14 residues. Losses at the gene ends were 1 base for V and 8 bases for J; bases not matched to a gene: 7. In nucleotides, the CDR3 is TGTGCCAGCAGCTTAGTCGGGACAGTCGTAGGCTACACCTTC. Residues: CASSLVGTVVGYTF.

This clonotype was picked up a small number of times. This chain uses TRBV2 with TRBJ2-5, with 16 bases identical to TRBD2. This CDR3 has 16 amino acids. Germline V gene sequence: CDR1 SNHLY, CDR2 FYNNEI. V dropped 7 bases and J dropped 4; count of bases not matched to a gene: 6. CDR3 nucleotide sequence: TGTGCCAGCAACCCGGGACTAGCGGGGGGGCGAGAGACCCAGTACTTC. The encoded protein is CASNPGLAGGRETQYF. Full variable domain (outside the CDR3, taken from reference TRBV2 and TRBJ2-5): EPEVTQTPSHQVTQMGQEVILRCVPISNHLYFYWYRQILGQKVEFLVSFYNNEISEKSEIFDDQFSVERPDGSNFTLKIRSTKLEDSAMYFCASNPGLAGGRETQYFGPGTRLLVL.

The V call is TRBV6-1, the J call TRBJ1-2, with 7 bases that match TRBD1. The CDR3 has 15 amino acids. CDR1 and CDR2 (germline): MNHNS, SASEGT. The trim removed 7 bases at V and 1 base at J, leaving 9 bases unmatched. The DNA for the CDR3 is TGTGCCAGCAAGAAACACGGGACAGATAACTATGGCTACACCTTC. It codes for CASKKHGTDNYGYTF.

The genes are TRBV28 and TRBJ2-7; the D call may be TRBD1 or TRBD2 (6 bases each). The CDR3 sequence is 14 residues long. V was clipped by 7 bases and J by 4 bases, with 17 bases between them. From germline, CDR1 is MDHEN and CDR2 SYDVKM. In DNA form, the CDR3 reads TGTGCCAGCACCTTCTGGGGGGCTTCTTACGAGCAGTACTTC. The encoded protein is CASTFWGASYEQYF.

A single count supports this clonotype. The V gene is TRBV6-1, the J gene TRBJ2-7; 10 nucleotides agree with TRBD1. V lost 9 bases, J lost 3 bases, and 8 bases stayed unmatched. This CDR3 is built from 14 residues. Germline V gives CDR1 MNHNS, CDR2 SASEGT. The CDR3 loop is CASDRDRGFYEQYF. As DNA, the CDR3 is TGTGCCAGTGACCGGGACAGGGGCTTCTACGAGCAGTACTTC.

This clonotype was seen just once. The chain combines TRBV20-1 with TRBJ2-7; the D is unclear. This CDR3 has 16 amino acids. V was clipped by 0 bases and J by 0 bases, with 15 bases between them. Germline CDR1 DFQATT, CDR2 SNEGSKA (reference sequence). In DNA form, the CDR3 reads TGCAGTGCTAGAGAGCAAGGACGGAAAAGCTCCTACGAGCAGTACTTC. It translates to CSAREQGRKSSYEQYF.

As DNA, the CDR3 is TGCGCCAGCAGCTTGGCTGGGGGCGGAAACGGCTACACCTTC. Protein product: CASSLAGGGNGYTF. The genes are TRBV5-1 and TRBJ1-2; possibly TRBD1 for D (6 bases). CDR3 length equals 14 residues. Trimming shortened V by 0 bases and J by 8 bases, and 14 bases separated the two germline ends. The V gene's germline CDR1 is SGHRS and CDR2 YFSETQ.

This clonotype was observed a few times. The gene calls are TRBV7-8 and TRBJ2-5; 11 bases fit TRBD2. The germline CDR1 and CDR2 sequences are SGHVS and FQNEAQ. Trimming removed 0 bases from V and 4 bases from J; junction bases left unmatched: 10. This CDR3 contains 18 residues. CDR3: CASSLASRIAGGTETQYF. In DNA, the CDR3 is TGTGCCAGCAGCTTAGCATCCCGTATAGCGGGGGGGACAGAGACCCAGTACTTC.

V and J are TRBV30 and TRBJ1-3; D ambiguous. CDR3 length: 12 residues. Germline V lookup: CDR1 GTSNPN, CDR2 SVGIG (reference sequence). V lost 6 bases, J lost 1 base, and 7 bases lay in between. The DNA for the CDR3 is TGTGCCTGTCGGGGATCTGGAAACACCATATATTTT. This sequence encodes CACRGSGNTIYF.

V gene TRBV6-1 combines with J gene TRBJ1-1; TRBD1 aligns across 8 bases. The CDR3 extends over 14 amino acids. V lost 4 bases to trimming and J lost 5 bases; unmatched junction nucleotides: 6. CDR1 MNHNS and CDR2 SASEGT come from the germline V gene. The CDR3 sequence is CASSGTGLVTEAFF. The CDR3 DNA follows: TGTGCCAGCAGTGGGACAGGGTTAGTTACTGAAGCTTTCTTT.

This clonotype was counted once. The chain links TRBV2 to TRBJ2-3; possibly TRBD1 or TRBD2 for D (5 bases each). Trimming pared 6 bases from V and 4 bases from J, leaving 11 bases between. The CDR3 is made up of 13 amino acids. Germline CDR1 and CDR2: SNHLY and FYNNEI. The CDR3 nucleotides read TGTGCCAGCAGATTGTGGGGACCAGATACGCAGTATTTT. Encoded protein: CASRLWGPDTQYF.

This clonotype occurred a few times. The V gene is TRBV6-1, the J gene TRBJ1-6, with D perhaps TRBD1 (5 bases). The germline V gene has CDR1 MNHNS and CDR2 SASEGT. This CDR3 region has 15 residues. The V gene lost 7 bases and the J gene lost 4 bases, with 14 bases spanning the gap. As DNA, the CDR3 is TGTGCCAGCAATGCAGGGAATAGGTATAATTCACCCCTCCACTTT. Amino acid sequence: CASNAGNRYNSPLHF.

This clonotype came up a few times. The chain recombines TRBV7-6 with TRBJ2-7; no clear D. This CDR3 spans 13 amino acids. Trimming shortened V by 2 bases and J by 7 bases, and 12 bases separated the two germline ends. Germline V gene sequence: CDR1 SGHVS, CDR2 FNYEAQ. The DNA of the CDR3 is TGTGCCAGCAGCTTACGAGACATGGAGGAGCAGTACTTC. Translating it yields CASSLRDMEEQYF.